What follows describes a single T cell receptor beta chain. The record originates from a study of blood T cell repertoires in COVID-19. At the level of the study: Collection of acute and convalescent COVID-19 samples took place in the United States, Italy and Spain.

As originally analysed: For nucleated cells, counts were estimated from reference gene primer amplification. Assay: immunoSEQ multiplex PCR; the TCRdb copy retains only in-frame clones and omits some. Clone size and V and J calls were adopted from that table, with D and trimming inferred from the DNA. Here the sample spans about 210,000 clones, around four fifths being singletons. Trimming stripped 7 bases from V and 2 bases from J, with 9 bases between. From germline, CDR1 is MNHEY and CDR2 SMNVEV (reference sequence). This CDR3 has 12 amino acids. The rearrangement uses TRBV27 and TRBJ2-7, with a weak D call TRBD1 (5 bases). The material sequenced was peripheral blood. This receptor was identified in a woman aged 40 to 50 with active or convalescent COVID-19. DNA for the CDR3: TGTGCCAGCACCCAGGGCCCCTACGAGCAGTACTTC. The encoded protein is CASTQGPYEQYF.